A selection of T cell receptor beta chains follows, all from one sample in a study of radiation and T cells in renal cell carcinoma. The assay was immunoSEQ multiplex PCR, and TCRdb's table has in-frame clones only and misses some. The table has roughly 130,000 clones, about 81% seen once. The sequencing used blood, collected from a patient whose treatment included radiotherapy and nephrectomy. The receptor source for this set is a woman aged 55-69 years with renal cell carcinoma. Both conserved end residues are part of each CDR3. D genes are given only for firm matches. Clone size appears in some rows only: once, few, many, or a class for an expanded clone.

CDR3 DNA: TGTGCCAGCAGCCCAGGGAGGGGGCGTGAGACCCAGTACTTC
CDR3 protein: CASSPGRGRETQYF
V gene: TRBV7-2
clone size: NA
D gene: NA
J gene: TRBJ2-5

CDR3 DNA: TGTGCCAGCGGACTAGGGGGGCGACAGCCCCAGCATTTT
CDR3 protein: CASGLGGRQPQHF
V gene: TRBV27
clone size: NA
D gene: NA
J gene: TRBJ1-5

CDR3 DNA: TGTGCCAGCAGTGGTGACAGATTTTCTAGCACAGATACGCAGTATTTT
CDR3 protein: CASSGDRFSSTDTQYF
V gene: TRBV6-1
clone size: NA
D gene: NA
J gene: TRBJ2-3

CDR3 DNA: TGTGCCAGCAGTGACTCGATGGCTAGCGGGGTCGATGAGCAGTTCTTC
CDR3 protein: CASSDSMASGVDEQFF
V gene: TRBV6-4
clone size: NA
D gene: TRBD2
J gene: TRBJ2-1

CDR3 DNA: TGTGCCAGCAGCTCGGACCGGACAGGAGATGTAACAGATACGCAGTATTTT
CDR3 protein: CASSSDRTGDVTDTQYF
V gene: TRBV7-9
clone size: NA
D gene: TRBD1
J gene: TRBJ2-3

CDR3 DNA: TGTGCCAGCAGCTTAACTGGAAACACCATATATTTT
CDR3 protein: CASSLTGNTIYF
V gene: TRBV7-9
clone size: NA
D gene: NA
J gene: TRBJ1-3

CDR3 DNA: TGTGCCAGCGTCAAGCGGGGGGGGGCAGATACGCAGTATTTT
CDR3 protein: CASVKRGGADTQYF
V gene: TRBV5-8
clone size: NA
D gene: TRBD2
J gene: TRBJ2-3

CDR3 DNA: TGTGCCAGCAGCCAGGGACTAGCGGGCGGAGGGGCCACAGATACGCAGTATTTT
CDR3 protein: CASSQGLAGGGATDTQYF
V gene: TRBV4-2
clone size: NA
D gene: TRBD2
J gene: TRBJ2-3

CDR3 DNA: TGTGCCACCAGCAGGGGAACGGGGCTCTCTGGAGAGCAGTACTTC
CDR3 protein: CATSRGTGLSGEQYF
V gene: TRBV15
clone size: NA
D gene: NA
J gene: TRBJ2-7

CDR3 DNA: TGCGCCAGCAGCTTGGGACAGGGCTACACCGGGGAGCTGTTTTTT
CDR3 protein: CASSLGQGYTGELFF
V gene: TRBV5-1
clone size: NA
D gene: TRBD1
J gene: TRBJ2-2

CDR3 DNA: TGTGCCATCAGTGGGAGTAGGGACGGCGGGGAGCTGTTTTTT
CDR3 protein: CAISGSRDGGELFF
V gene: TRBV10-3
clone size: NA
D gene: NA
J gene: TRBJ2-2

CDR3 DNA: TGTGCCAGTAGTCCAACTGGGGGGGCTGAAGCTTTCTTT
CDR3 protein: CASSPTGGAEAFF
V gene: TRBV19
clone size: NA
D gene: NA
J gene: TRBJ1-1

CDR3 DNA: TGTGCCAGCAGCTTGGGGTGGCTAGCGGGGGATCCGAGCTCCTACGAGCAGTACTTC
CDR3 protein: CASSLGWLAGDPSSYEQYF
V gene: TRBV7-2
clone size: NA
D gene: TRBD2
J gene: TRBJ2-7

CDR3 DNA: TGTGCCAGCAGGGGGGAGTTCATGAACACTGAAGCTTTCTTT
CDR3 protein: CASRGEFMNTEAFF
V gene: TRBV7-3
clone size: NA
D gene: NA
J gene: TRBJ1-1

CDR3 DNA: TGTGCCAGCACGGACAGGGCTCAGCCCCAGCATTTT
CDR3 protein: CASTDRAQPQHF
V gene: TRBV28
clone size: NA
D gene: TRBD1
J gene: TRBJ1-5

CDR3 DNA: TGCGCCAGCAGCGCGACGGTCGCGACTGAAGCTTTCTTT
CDR3 protein: CASSATVATEAFF
V gene: TRBV5-1
clone size: NA
D gene: NA
J gene: TRBJ1-1

CDR3 DNA: TGTGCCAGCAGCTACCCGGACCCGGGGGACACTGAAGCTTTCTTT
CDR3 protein: CASSYPDPGDTEAFF
V gene: TRBV7-9
clone size: NA
D gene: NA
J gene: TRBJ1-1

CDR3 DNA: TGTGCCAGCAGCGCTGAGGGAATTGATTCACCCCTCCACTTT
CDR3 protein: CASSAEGIDSPLHF
V gene: TRBV7-9
clone size: NA
D gene: NA
J gene: TRBJ1-6

CDR3 DNA: TGTGCCAGCAGTGAAGCGAAAAACACTGAAGCTTTCTTT
CDR3 protein: CASSEAKNTEAFF
V gene: TRBV2
clone size: NA
D gene: NA
J gene: TRBJ1-1

CDR3 DNA: TGTGCCATCAGACCAAGGGACAGGGTAACAGATACGCAGTATTTT
CDR3 protein: CAIRPRDRVTDTQYF
V gene: TRBV10-3
clone size: NA
D gene: TRBD1
J gene: TRBJ2-3

CDR3 DNA: TGCAGCGTGGGACGGAATGGTGAAAAACTGTTTTTT
CDR3 protein: CSVGRNGEKLFF
V gene: TRBV29-1
clone size: NA
D gene: NA
J gene: TRBJ1-4

CDR3 DNA: TGTGCCAGCAGAACGGATTCCTACAATGAGCAGTTCTTC
CDR3 protein: CASRTDSYNEQFF
V gene: TRBV5-4
clone size: NA
D gene: NA
J gene: TRBJ2-1

CDR3 DNA: TGTGCCAGCAGTTTCGGCCTATCAGAAGGACCCAATCAGCCCCAGCATTTT
CDR3 protein: CASSFGLSEGPNQPQHF
V gene: TRBV27
clone size: NA
D gene: NA
J gene: TRBJ1-5

CDR3 DNA: TGTGCCAGCAGCGTAGCTGGGCGAGGAGCCTACGAGCAGTACTTC
CDR3 protein: CASSVAGRGAYEQYF
V gene: TRBV9
clone size: NA
D gene: NA
J gene: TRBJ2-7

CDR3 DNA: TGTGCCAGCAGCTTCGGGGGGCTCTACAATGAGCAGTTCTTC
CDR3 protein: CASSFGGLYNEQFF
V gene: TRBV5-8
clone size: NA
D gene: NA
J gene: TRBJ2-1

CDR3 DNA: TGTGCCAGCAGCGATAGCGGGGGGCAGGGCTATGGCTACACCTTC
CDR3 protein: CASSDSGGQGYGYTF
V gene: TRBV7-9
clone size: NA
D gene: NA
J gene: TRBJ1-2

CDR3 DNA: TGTGCCAGCACTGAACAGGGTAGATATGGCTACACCTTC
CDR3 protein: CASTEQGRYGYTF
V gene: TRBV2
clone size: NA
D gene: NA
J gene: TRBJ1-2

CDR3 DNA: TGTGCCAGCAGTTTTGAAGAGACCCAGTACTTC
CDR3 protein: CASSFEETQYF
V gene: TRBV28
clone size: NA
D gene: NA
J gene: TRBJ2-5

CDR3 DNA: TGTGCCAGTAGATTGACAGGATCTAATCAGCCCCAGCATTTT
CDR3 protein: CASRLTGSNQPQHF
V gene: TRBV19
clone size: NA
D gene: NA
J gene: TRBJ1-5

CDR3 DNA: TGTGCCAGCAGCTACGGACAGGGGCAAGAGACCCAGTACTTC
CDR3 protein: CASSYGQGQETQYF
V gene: TRBV5-6
clone size: NA
D gene: TRBD1
J gene: TRBJ2-5

CDR3 DNA: TGTGCCAGCAGCCCGAACCCCCTAGCGGGGGAATACAATGAGCAGTTCTTC
CDR3 protein: CASSPNPLAGEYNEQFF
V gene: TRBV7-3
clone size: NA
D gene: TRBD2
J gene: TRBJ2-1

CDR3 DNA: TGTGCCAGTAGTCCCAGGGAAGCGGAGACAGATACGCAGTATTTT
CDR3 protein: CASSPREAETDTQYF
V gene: TRBV19
clone size: NA
D gene: NA
J gene: TRBJ2-3

CDR3 DNA: TGTGCCAGCAGCCAAGCCGGAAACTATGGCTACACCTTC
CDR3 protein: CASSQAGNYGYTF
V gene: TRBV4-2
clone size: NA
D gene: NA
J gene: TRBJ1-2

CDR3 DNA: TGTGCCAGCACCCTCGCCTCGGCGGACACTGAAGCTTTCTTT
CDR3 protein: CASTLASADTEAFF
V gene: TRBV6-5
clone size: NA
D gene: NA
J gene: TRBJ1-1

CDR3 DNA: TGCAGTGCAAGACCGCGGGGGGAGCTGTTTTTT
CDR3 protein: CSARPRGELFF
V gene: TRBV20-1
clone size: NA
D gene: NA
J gene: TRBJ2-2

CDR3 DNA: TGTGCCAGCAGCGCCCCTCCACAGGGGAGATTTTATAGCAATCAGCCCCAGCATTTT
CDR3 protein: CASSAPPQGRFYSNQPQHF
V gene: TRBV27
clone size: NA
D gene: TRBD1
J gene: TRBJ1-5

CDR3 DNA: TGTGCCAGCAGTGACCTATCAGCTTTCTTT
CDR3 protein: CASSDLSAFF
V gene: TRBV6-1
clone size: NA
D gene: NA
J gene: TRBJ1-1

CDR3 DNA: TGTGCCAGCAGCGACGACAGGTCTGCTGGGGCCAACGTCCTGACTTTC
CDR3 protein: CASSDDRSAGANVLTF
V gene: TRBV9
clone size: NA
D gene: NA
J gene: TRBJ2-6

CDR3 DNA: TGTGCCAGCAGCTTTTTAACTAGTTCCGAGGTCACCGGGGAGCTGTTTTTT
CDR3 protein: CASSFLTSSEVTGELFF
V gene: TRBV5-8
clone size: few
D gene: NA
J gene: TRBJ2-2

CDR3 DNA: TGCGCCAGCAGCCCTGTAGCGGGGGGGACAGATACGCAGTATTTT
CDR3 protein: CASSPVAGGTDTQYF
V gene: TRBV5-1
clone size: NA
D gene: TRBD2
J gene: TRBJ2-3

CDR3 DNA: TGTGCCACGGGACGGCCGACAGGGGCGGGTCAGCCCCAGCATTTT
CDR3 protein: CATGRPTGAGQPQHF
V gene: TRBV6-5
clone size: NA
D gene: TRBD1
J gene: TRBJ1-5

CDR3 DNA: TGTGCCAGCAGCGAGGGGATGAACACTGAAGCTTTCTTT
CDR3 protein: CASSEGMNTEAFF
V gene: TRBV9
clone size: few
D gene: NA
J gene: TRBJ1-1

CDR3 DNA: TGTGCCAGCAGCGTAGTACCATTGGGCGGGGAGCTGTTTTTT
CDR3 protein: CASSVVPLGGELFF
V gene: TRBV9
clone size: once
D gene: NA
J gene: TRBJ2-2

CDR3 DNA: TGTGCCAGCTCACCACCGGACAGGGGAGGTTCACCCCTCCACTTT
CDR3 protein: CASSPPDRGGSPLHF
V gene: TRBV18
clone size: NA
D gene: TRBD1
J gene: TRBJ1-6

CDR3 DNA: TGTGCCAGCAGCCAAGAAGTAGACAGGGGAATCTCCGAAGCTTTCTTT
CDR3 protein: CASSQEVDRGISEAFF
V gene: TRBV4-2
clone size: few
D gene: TRBD1
J gene: TRBJ1-1

CDR3 DNA: TGTGCCACCAGCAGAGACGTGGGGGACACTGAAGCTTTCTTT
CDR3 protein: CATSRDVGDTEAFF
V gene: TRBV15
clone size: NA
D gene: NA
J gene: TRBJ1-1

CDR3 DNA: TGTGCCAGCAGCTACTCTCGAGTGGGTAGCGGGGGCTCTGGGGCCAACGTCCTGACTTTC
CDR3 protein: CASSYSRVGSGGSGANVLTF
V gene: TRBV9
clone size: NA
D gene: TRBD2
J gene: TRBJ2-6

CDR3 DNA: TGTGCCAGCAGCTCCCGTTTTCTCGACAGGGAACCTGAAGCTTTCTTT
CDR3 protein: CASSSRFLDREPEAFF
V gene: TRBV7-9
clone size: NA
D gene: TRBD1
J gene: TRBJ1-1

CDR3 DNA: TGCGCCAGCAGCGGCGGGACAGGGAGTCGAGTGGCCCTCCACTTT
CDR3 protein: CASSGGTGSRVALHF
V gene: TRBV5-1
clone size: few
D gene: TRBD1
J gene: TRBJ1-6

CDR3 DNA: TGTGCCAGCAGTTCTACGGCCAGGGGAATGGCCGGGGAGCTGTTTTTT
CDR3 protein: CASSSTARGMAGELFF
V gene: TRBV27
clone size: NA
D gene: NA
J gene: TRBJ2-2

CDR3 DNA: TGTGCCAGCAGCTCTTACAGGGCCTATGGCTACACCTTC
CDR3 protein: CASSSYRAYGYTF
V gene: TRBV28
clone size: NA
D gene: NA
J gene: TRBJ1-2

CDR3 DNA: TGCAGCGCCGAGGGGCATCCTGGGGGGACCCAGTACTTC
CDR3 protein: CSAEGHPGGTQYF
V gene: TRBV29-1
clone size: NA
D gene: NA
J gene: TRBJ2-5

CDR3 DNA: TGTGCCAGCAGCCCCCAGGGGGCAGAGACTGAAGCTTTCTTT
CDR3 protein: CASSPQGAETEAFF
V gene: TRBV2
clone size: NA
D gene: TRBD1
J gene: TRBJ1-1

CDR3 DNA: TGTGCCAGCAGCGTAGAGTTTGCCCCCTCCAATGAGCAGTTCTTC
CDR3 protein: CASSVEFAPSNEQFF
V gene: TRBV9
clone size: NA
D gene: NA
J gene: TRBJ2-1

CDR3 DNA: TGTGCCAGCCTAAGACAGGGGACCTACGAGCAGTACTTC
CDR3 protein: CASLRQGTYEQYF
V gene: TRBV27
clone size: NA
D gene: TRBD1
J gene: TRBJ2-7